The 13 T cell receptor beta chains below all came from one sample that was sequenced in a study of shared clonotypes between healthy human individuals. Using immunoSEQ multiplex PCR, the repertoire was profiled, and TCRdb retains in-frame clones only, with some absent. The data contain approximately 100,000 clones, around 71% of them singletons. The specimen sequenced was memory CD8+ T cells sorted from blood. Documented subset: CD45RO+ cells pooled with CCR7-negative TemRA cells. The receptors stem from a woman aged 25 to 45 in good health.

The rearrangement links TRBV25-1 to TRBJ2-1, with 7 positions matching TRBD2. The length of the CDR3 is 17 residues. Germline values: CDR1 MGHDK, CDR2 SYGVNS. Trimming at V came to 8 bases and at J to 2 bases, leaving 15 bases not matched to a gene. Written as DNA, the CDR3 is TGTGCCAGCTGCGAACTAGCGCATAACGGAACCTACAATGAGCAGTTCTTC. It yields the protein CASCELAHNGTYNEQFF.

The V call is TRBV27, the J call TRBJ1-1, with D possibly matching TRBD1 (5 bases). V was trimmed by 11 bases and J by 4 bases, leaving 20 bases between them. The CDR3 covers 14 residues. The germline CDR1 and CDR2 sequences are MNHEY and SMNVEV (reference sequence). The CDR3 DNA sequence: TGTGCCGAACCAGAATTTTCGGGGGGCACTGAAGCTTTCTTT. It encodes CAEPEFSGGTEAFF.

This sequence joins TRBV29-1 and TRBJ2-1; 7 bases are a match to TRBD2. V lost 2 bases and J lost 3; bases outside the gene matches: 4. The CDR3 extends over 14 amino acids. Germline V lookup: CDR1 SQVTM, CDR2 ANQGSEA. The CDR3 reads CSVETGLGYNEQFF. As DNA, the CDR3 is TGCAGCGTTGAAACTGGACTAGGCTACAATGAGCAGTTCTTC.

V usage is TRBV6-4 and J usage is TRBJ2-3; D is ambiguous. There are 13 residues in the CDR3. CDR1 and CDR2 (germline): MRHNA, SNTAGT. The V gene lost 0 bases and the J gene lost 6 bases, with 7 bases spanning the gap. CDR3 sequence reads: CASSDSFRDTQYF. The DNA of the CDR3 is TGTGCCAGCAGTGACTCGTTTCGGGATACGCAGTATTTT.

This chain uses TRBV28 with TRBJ2-7, with D hard to call. Germline V gene data show CDR1 as MDHEN and CDR2 as SYDVKM. This CDR3 spans 11 amino acids. V was trimmed by 5 bases and J by 6 bases, leaving 8 bases between them. DNA for the CDR3: TGTGCCAGCAGTCTTAGAGGCGAGCAGTACTTC. It translates to CASSLRGEQYF.

This chain joins TRBV15 and TRBJ2-2, with TRBD1 matching 8 bases. CDR1 and CDR2 from the germline V gene are LNHNV and YYDKDF (reference sequence). Trimming took 3 bases from V and 0 from J; bases not matched to a gene: 9. The CDR3 is 18 amino acids. The CDR3 is CATSRGQELGANTGELFF. CDR3 sequence (DNA): TGTGCCACCAGCAGGGGACAGGAACTCGGCGCGAACACCGGGGAGCTGTTTTTT.

The V and J genes are TRBV6-5 and TRBJ2-7; either TRBD1 or TRBD2 may fit D (5 bases each). Germline V gives CDR1 MNHEY, CDR2 SVGAGI. V dropped 4 bases and J dropped 3 bases, with 13 bases sitting between them. CDR3 length: 14 residues. CDR3 nucleotides: TGTGCCAGCAGTTCCCGGGGCGGGTTCTACGAGCAGTACTTC. This sequence encodes CASSSRGGFYEQYF.

About this clone itself: The sample has other DNA sequences that encode this CDR3 too. This chain joins TRBV28 and TRBJ2-7; no clear D gene. Germline V gene lookup returns CDR1 MDHEN and CDR2 SYDVKM. The CDR3 is 11 residues long. Trimming took off 3 bases at V and 5 bases at J, with 5 bases between the two ends. For the CDR3, the DNA is TGTGCCAGCAGTTTTGAGAACGAGCAGTACTTC. It translates to CASSFENEQYF. The whole variable domain, remainder taken from reference TRBV28 and TRBJ2-7, is DVKVTQSSRYLVKRTGEKVFLECVQDMDHENMFWYRQDPGLGLRLIYFSYDVKMKEKGDIPEGYSVSREKKERFSLILESASTNQTSMYLCASSFENEQYFGPGTRLTVT.

V and J are TRBV2 and TRBJ2-1; 10 nucleotides align to TRBD2. Germline CDR1 is SNHLY and CDR2 is FYNNEI. Losses at the gene ends were 8 bases for V and 3 bases for J; bases not matched to a gene: 10. The CDR3 spans 16 residues. The CDR3 sequence: CASGLAGAPGYNEQFF. DNA of the CDR3: TGTGCCAGCGGGCTAGCGGGAGCCCCGGGCTACAATGAGCAGTTCTTC. Combining the CDR3 with reference TRBV2 and TRBJ2-1 gives the whole variable domain EPEVTQTPSHQVTQMGQEVILRCVPISNHLYFYWYRQILGQKVEFLVSFYNNEISEKSEIFDDQFSVERPDGSNFTLKIRSTKLEDSAMYFCASGLAGAPGYNEQFFGPGTRLTVL.

CDR3 nucleotide sequence: TGTGCCAGCAGACCCTCGACAGGGTTCCCCTACGAGCAGTACTTC. Amino acids: CASRPSTGFPYEQYF. The V call is TRBV6-6, the J call TRBJ2-7, with TRBD1 identical over 7 bases. Trimming removed 6 bases from V and 2 bases from J; junction bases left unmatched: 10. Germline V gene lookup returns CDR1 MNHNY and CDR2 SVGAGI (reference sequence). The CDR3 runs to 15 residues.

The chain has TRBV28 and TRBJ2-3; TRBD2 matches at 8 bases. Germline CDR1 MDHEN, CDR2 SYDVKM. The CDR3 extends over 15 amino acids. The V gene end was trimmed by 6 bases and the J gene end by 2 bases; junction bases not matched to a gene: 7. The CDR3 DNA sequence: TGTGCCAGCAGGGTAGCGGGAAGACTCACAGATACGCAGTATTTT. Translating gives CASRVAGRLTDTQYF.

V gene TRBV2 combines with J gene TRBJ2-2; 13 positions match TRBD2. Germline CDR1 and CDR2: SNHLY and FYNNEI. The CDR3 length is 17 residues. The V segment lost 7 bases and the J segment 1 base; nucleotides outside the gene matches: 6. CDR3 DNA: TGTGCCAGCATGGGACTAGCGGGACAGGGGAACACCGGGGAGCTGTTTTTT. It codes for CASMGLAGQGNTGELFF. The variable domain in full, with the rest retrieved from reference TRBV2 and TRBJ2-2, is EPEVTQTPSHQVTQMGQEVILRCVPISNHLYFYWYRQILGQKVEFLVSFYNNEISEKSEIFDDQFSVERPDGSNFTLKIRSTKLEDSAMYFCASMGLAGQGNTGELFFGEGSRLTVL.

The CDR3 sequence: CASIGHDPYEQYF. The CDR3 bases are TGTGCCAGCATCGGGCACGACCCCTACGAGCAGTACTTC. The V and J genes are TRBV2 and TRBJ2-7; no clear D gene. V lost 7 bases and J lost 2, with 12 bases in between. CDR1 SNHLY and CDR2 FYNNEI come from the germline V gene. The length of the CDR3 is 13 residues.